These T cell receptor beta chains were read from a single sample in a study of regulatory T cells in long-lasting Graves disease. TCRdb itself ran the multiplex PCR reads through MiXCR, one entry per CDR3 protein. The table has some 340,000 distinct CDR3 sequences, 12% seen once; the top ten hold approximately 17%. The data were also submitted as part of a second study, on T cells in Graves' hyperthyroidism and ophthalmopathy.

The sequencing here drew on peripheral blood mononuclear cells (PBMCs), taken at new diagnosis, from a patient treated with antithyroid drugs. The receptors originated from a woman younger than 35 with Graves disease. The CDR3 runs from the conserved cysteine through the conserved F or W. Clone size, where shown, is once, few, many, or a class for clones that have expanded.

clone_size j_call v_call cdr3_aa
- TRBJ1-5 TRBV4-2 CASSQADGLNQPQHF
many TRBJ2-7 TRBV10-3 CAISDDKTSYEQYF
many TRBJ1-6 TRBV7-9 CASSLQRNSPLHF
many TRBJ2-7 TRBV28 CASSLTAGRSFYEQYF
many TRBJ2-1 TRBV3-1 CASTPSGLDEQFF
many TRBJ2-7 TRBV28 CASSFGQLNEQYF
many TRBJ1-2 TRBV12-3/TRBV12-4 CASEDGRGLSYGYTF
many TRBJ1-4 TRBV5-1 CASRQGPTDEKLFF
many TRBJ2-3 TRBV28 CASSPNWGIKTDTQYF
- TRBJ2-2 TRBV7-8 CASSSPGRMNTGELFF
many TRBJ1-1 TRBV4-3 CASSQDFELNTEAFF
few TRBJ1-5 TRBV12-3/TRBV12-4 CASRNGTGWQPQHF
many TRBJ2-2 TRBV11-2 CASSVGPLLAGELFF
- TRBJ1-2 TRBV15 CATSRGQGFDYGYTF
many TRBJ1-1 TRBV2 CASRPTGTEAFF
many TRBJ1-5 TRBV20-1 CSARSGGAGSNQPQHF
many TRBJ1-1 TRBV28 CALGGGLQGTEAFF
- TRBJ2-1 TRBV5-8 CASSRGLAGGPFDEQSF
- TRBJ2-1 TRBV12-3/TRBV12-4 CASTGDNEQFF
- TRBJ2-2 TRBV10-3 CAISELAGGSNTGELFF
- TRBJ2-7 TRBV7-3 CASSFTPRTNEQYF
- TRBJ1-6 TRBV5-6 CASSLLQDRGNSPLHF
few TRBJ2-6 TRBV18 CASSHRTGSGANVLTF
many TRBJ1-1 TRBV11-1 CASSRDRVYTEAFF
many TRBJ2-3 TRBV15 CATSNTGQPTDTQYF
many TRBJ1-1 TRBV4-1 CASTDMNTEAFF
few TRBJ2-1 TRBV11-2 CASTRKRASGSYNEQFF
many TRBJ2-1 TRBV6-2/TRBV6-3 CASSYSSSSYNEQFF
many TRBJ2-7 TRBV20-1 CSAERGLYEQYF
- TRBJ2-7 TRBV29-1 CSVAGTSETYEQYF
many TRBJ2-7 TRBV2 CASSYDSYEQYF
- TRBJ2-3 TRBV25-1 CASSQRGLAGAGVTDTQYF
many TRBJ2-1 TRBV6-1 CASRTVMGAYKDNRQFF
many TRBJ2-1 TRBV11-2 CASSSFPILADSSYNEQFF
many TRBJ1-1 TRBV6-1 CASRPSQDGTEAFF
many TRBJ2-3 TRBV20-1 CSASGIVPDTQYF
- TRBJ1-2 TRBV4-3 CASSQETGWGYTF
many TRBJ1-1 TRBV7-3 CASSLTVRRAVMYTEAFF
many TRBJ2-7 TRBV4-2 CASSQDGQGSYEQYF
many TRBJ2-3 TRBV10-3 CAIRSGTVILTDTQYF
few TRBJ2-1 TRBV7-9 CASSFGGGNGEQFF
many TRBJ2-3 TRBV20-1 CSAQAGAYSSTDTQYF
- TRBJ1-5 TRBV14 CASSQGANQPQHF
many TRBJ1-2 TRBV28 CASSLAGRRVIF
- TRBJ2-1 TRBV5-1 CASISGSYNEQFF
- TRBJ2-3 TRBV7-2 CASSSRALTDTQYF
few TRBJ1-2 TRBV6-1 CASAIRDRAGYTF
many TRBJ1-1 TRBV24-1 CATSDPGSRAFF
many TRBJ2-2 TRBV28 CASSLGYTGELFF
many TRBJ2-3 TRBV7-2 CASSLGATSVSTDTQYF
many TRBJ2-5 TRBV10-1 CASSDGEPKGETQYF
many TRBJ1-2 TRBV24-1 CATSDSPGALGGYTF
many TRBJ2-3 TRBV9 CASSTEGPWTSYSTDTQYF